This T cell receptor (beta chain) emerged from a study of T-cell reconstitution after alpha-beta-depleted transplantation in children. Germline assignment: CDR1 SQVTM and CDR2 ANQGSEA. Trimming took 0 bases from V and 4 from J, leaving 27 bases between them. The CDR3 is 19 amino acids. Preparation of the TCRbeta library was carried out with unique molecular identifiers. TCRdb reprocessed the PCR reads with MiXCR, giving one entry per CDR3 protein. The table has hundreds of thousands of distinct CDR3 sequences, roughly 15% seen once. This clonotype was seen ten or more times. This clonotype was sampled from a human donor who donated a stem cell graft to a child with acute myeloid leukemia. Material: PBMCs from the stem cell graft donor, obtained from the stem cell graft. The V and J genes are TRBV29-1 and TRBJ1-2; D is possibly TRBD1 (5 bases). For the CDR3, the DNA is TGCAGCGTTGAAGATCACCCGGGGCTCGCAGGTGGACCCCTCTATGGCTACACCTTC. It translates to CSVEDHPGLAGGPLYGYTF. Full variable domain (outside the CDR3, taken from reference TRBV29-1 and TRBJ1-2): SAVISQKPSRDICQRGTSLTIQCQVDSQVTMMFWYRQQPGQSLTLIATANQGSEATYESGFVIDKFPISRPNLTFSTLTVSNMSPEDSSIYLCSVEDHPGLAGGPLYGYTFGSGTRLTVV.